This record concerns one T cell receptor beta chain sequence. Antigen unknown. This CDR3 has 14 amino acids. V shed 6 bases, J shed 2 bases, and the junction held 5 bases outside the gene matches. Germline CDR1 SGHVS, CDR2 FQNEAQ. Using immunoSEQ multiplex PCR, the repertoire was profiled, and TCRdb retains in-frame clones only, with some absent. The sample includes around 120,000 clones, more than 75% seen only once; the top ten take nearly 5%. This entry is derived from a study of cytomegalovirus exposure and HLA in healthy donors. Whole-study context: Later analysis reported that the approximately 120 validation repertoires shared the platform of the approximately 670 first-cohort repertoires.

Study conclusions and caveats: Published work reported that the classifier diagnosed cytomegalovirus status with high specificity and sensitivity. The authors enumerated around 150 TCR beta chains as linked to cytomegalovirus.

J is TRBJ2-3 and V is TRBV7-8; 7 bases are a match to TRBD2. The sample consisted of PBMCs. The clonotype was recovered from a young man in good health and CMV-seronegative. DNA for the CDR3: TGTGCCAGCAGGGTGACTAGCAACACAGATACGCAGTATTTT. Amino acids: CASRVTSNTDTQYF.